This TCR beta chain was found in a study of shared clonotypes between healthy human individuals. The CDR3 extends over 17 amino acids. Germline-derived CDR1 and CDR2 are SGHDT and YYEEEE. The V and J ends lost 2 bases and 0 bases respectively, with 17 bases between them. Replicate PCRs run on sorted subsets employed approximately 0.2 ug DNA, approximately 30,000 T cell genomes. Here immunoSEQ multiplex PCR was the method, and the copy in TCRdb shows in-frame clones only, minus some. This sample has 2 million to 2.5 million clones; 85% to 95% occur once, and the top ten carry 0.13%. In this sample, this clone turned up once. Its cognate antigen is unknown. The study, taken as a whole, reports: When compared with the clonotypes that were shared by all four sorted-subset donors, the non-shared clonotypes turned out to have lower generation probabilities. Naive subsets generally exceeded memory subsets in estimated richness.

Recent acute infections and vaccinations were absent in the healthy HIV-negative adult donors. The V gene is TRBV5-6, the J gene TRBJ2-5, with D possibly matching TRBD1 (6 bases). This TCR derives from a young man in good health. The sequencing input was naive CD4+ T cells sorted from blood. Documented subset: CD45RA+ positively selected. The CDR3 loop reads CASSLPTGQPYQETQYF. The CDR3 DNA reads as TGTGCCAGCAGCTTACCTACTGGACAGCCATACCAAGAGACCCAGTACTTC.